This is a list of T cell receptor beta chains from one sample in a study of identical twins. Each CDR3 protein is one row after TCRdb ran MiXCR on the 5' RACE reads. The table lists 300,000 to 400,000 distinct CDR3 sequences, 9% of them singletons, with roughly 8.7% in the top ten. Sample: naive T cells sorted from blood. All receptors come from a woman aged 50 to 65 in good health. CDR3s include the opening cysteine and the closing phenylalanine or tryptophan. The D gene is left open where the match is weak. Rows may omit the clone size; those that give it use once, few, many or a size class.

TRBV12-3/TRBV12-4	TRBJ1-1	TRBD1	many	CASSLRGRNTEAFF	TGTGCCAGCAGTTTGAGGGGGCGCAACACTGAAGCTTTCTTT
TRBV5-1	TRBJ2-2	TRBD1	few	CASDETGGWTGELFF	TGCGCCAGCGACGAGACAGGGGGATGGACCGGGGAGCTGTTTTTT
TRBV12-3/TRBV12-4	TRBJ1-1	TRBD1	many	CASKKQGISTEAFF	TGTGCCAGCAAAAAACAGGGGATAAGCACTGAAGCTTTCTTT
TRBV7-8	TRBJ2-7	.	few	CASSEALNSYEQYF	TGTGCCAGCAGCGAGGCACTCAATTCCTACGAGCAGTACTTC
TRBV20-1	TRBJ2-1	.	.	CSASPTSGLTYNEQFF	TGCAGTGCTAGCCCTACGTCGGGGCTTACCTACAATGAGCAGTTCTTC
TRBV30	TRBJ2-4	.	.	CAWSVGPGLIQYF	TGTGCCTGGAGTGTAGGCCCAGGGCTAATTCAGTACTTC
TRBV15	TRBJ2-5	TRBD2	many	CATSRAPAGEETQYF	TGTGCCACCAGCAGAGCCCCAGCGGGAGAAGAGACCCAGTACTTC
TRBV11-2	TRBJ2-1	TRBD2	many	CASSFSGLAYNEQFF	TGTGCCAGCAGCTTTTCAGGACTAGCCTACAATGAGCAGTTCTTC
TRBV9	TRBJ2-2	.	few	CASSVGTATGELFF	TGTGCCAGCAGCGTAGGTACCGCCACGGGGGAGCTGTTTTTT
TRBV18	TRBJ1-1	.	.	CASSPVAADAFF	TGTGCCAGCTCACCAGTAGCCGCTGATGCTTTCTTT
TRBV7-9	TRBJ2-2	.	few	CASSLEGRNTGELFF	TGTGCCAGCAGCTTAGAGGGGAGGAACACCGGGGAGCTGTTTTTT
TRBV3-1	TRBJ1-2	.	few	CASRETGTPSRGYTF	TGTGCCAGCAGGGAGACCGGGACGCCCTCGCGAGGCTACACCTTC
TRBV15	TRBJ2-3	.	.	CATSRGNTDTQYF	TGTGCCACCAGCAGAGGCAATACAGATACGCAGTATTTT
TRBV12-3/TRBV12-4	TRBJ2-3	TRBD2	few	CASSSRLAGGPGTDTQYF	TGTGCCAGCAGTTCGAGACTAGCGGGAGGGCCCGGCACAGATACGCAGTATTTT
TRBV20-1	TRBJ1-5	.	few	CSAREPDGYSNQPQHF	TGCAGTGCTAGAGAACCGGACGGCTATAGCAATCAGCCCCAGCATTTT
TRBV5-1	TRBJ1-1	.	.	CASSLAPGRGTEAFF	TGCGCCAGCAGCTTGGCCCCGGGTAGAGGCACTGAAGCTTTCTTT
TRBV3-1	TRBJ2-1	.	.	CASSQDSKGNEQFF	TGTGCCAGCAGCCAAGATTCTAAAGGGAATGAGCAGTTCTTC
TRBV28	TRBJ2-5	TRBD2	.	CASIGRAGGLSTQYF	TGTGCCAGCATAGGTCGAGCGGGGGGCCTCTCGACCCAGTACTTC
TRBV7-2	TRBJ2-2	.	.	CASSLAPGNTGELFF	TGTGCCAGCAGCTTAGCGCCGGGGAATACCGGGGAGCTGTTTTTT
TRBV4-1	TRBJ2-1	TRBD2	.	CASSQDLLALHNEQFF	TGCGCCAGCAGCCAAGATCTACTAGCGTTACACAATGAGCAGTTCTTC
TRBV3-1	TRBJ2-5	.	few	CASSQADRKETQYF	TGTGCCAGCAGCCAAGCCGACAGGAAAGAGACCCAGTACTTC
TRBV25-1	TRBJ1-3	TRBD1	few	CASSGQGAGNTIYF	TGTGCCAGCAGTGGGCAGGGGGCTGGAAACACCATATATTTT
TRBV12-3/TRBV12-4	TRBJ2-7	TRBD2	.	CASSLHIAGGKSYEQYF	TGTGCCAGCAGTTTACATATAGCGGGAGGGAAGTCCTACGAGCAGTACTTC
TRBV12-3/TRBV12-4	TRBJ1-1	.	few	CASTMYGGVDTEAFF	TGTGCCAGCACTATGTACGGGGGCGTGGACACTGAAGCTTTCTTT
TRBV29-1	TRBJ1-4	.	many	CSATGPSSEKLFF	TGCAGCGCCACAGGACCTTCCTCGGAAAAACTGTTTTTT
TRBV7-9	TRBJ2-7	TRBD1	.	CASSLLGQGEKQYF	TGTGCCAGCAGCTTGTTAGGACAGGGGGAAAAGCAGTACTTC
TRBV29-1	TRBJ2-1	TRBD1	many	CSVSDRERREQFF	TGCAGCGTTTCGGACAGGGAAAGACGGGAGCAGTTCTTC
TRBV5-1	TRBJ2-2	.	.	CASSVVGLQNTGELFF	TGCGCCAGCAGCGTGGTGGGGCTGCAAAACACCGGGGAGCTGTTTTTT
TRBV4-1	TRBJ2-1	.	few	CASSLMPSSYNEQFF	TGCGCCAGCAGCCTGATGCCCAGCTCCTACAATGAGCAGTTCTTC
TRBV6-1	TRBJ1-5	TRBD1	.	CASITGGRDQPQHF	TGTGCCAGCATTACAGGGGGGAGGGATCAGCCCCAGCATTTT
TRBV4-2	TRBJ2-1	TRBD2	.	CASSQVTLAGVGEQFF	TGTGCCAGCAGCCAAGTAACCCTAGCGGGAGTAGGTGAGCAGTTCTTC
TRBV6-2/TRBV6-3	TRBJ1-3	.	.	CATASSGNTIYF	TGTGCCACCGCCTCCTCTGGAAACACCATATATTTT
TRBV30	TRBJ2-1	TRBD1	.	CAWGTGGGGPYNEQFF	TGTGCCTGGGGGACAGGGGGCGGGGGTCCCTACAATGAGCAGTTCTTC
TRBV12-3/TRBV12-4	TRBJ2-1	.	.	CASSFSLHVEQFF	TGTGCCAGCAGTTTCAGTCTCCACGTCGAGCAGTTCTTC
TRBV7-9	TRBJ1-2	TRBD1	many	CASVEGQGLAGYTF	TGTGCCAGCGTCGAAGGACAGGGGCTGGCGGGCTACACCTTC
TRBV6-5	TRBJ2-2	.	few	CASSYSILPGGLNTGELFF	TGTGCCAGCAGTTACTCGATCCTCCCTGGGGGCCTGAACACCGGGGAGCTGTTTTTT
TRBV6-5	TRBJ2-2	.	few	CASSHQGPPGELFF	TGTGCCAGCAGTCACCAGGGTCCCCCCGGGGAGCTGTTTTTT